The clone carrying this T cell receptor beta chain was detected a few times. This specimen comes from a study of blood T cell repertoires in COVID-19. V gave up 3 bases and J gave up 4 bases; unmatched junction bases: 11. The CDR3 totals 17 residues. Germline lookup yields CDR1 SGHVS and CDR2 FNYEAQ. Authors' methods: Counts of nucleated cells, estimated from reference gene primer amplification, were obtained. Clones were read by immunoSEQ multiplex PCR, and TCRdb kept only the in-frame ones, dropping some. Clonal size and the V and J genes are those of that table, whereas D and trimming came from the DNA. The sample comprises about 200,000 clones, 80% of which are singletons, and less than 7% rests with the top ten.

The sequenced sample consisted of peripheral blood. The chain couples TRBV7-6 to TRBJ2-5; TRBD2 matches 10 bases. This clonotype was sampled from a woman aged 65 to 85 with acute or convalescent COVID-19. The CDR3 DNA follows: TGTGCCAGCAGCTTTGCCTCAGCGGGAGGGCCGAGAGAGACCCAGTACTTC. Its translation: CASSFASAGGPRETQYF.